This paragraph reports one TCR beta chain. This CDR3 has 15 amino acids. Germline V gene sequence: CDR1 MNHNY, CDR2 SVGAGI (reference sequence). V was clipped by 5 bases and J by 4 bases; unmatched bases: 2. The data were obtained in a study of beta chain features in type 1 diabetes. Researchers reported sorting CD4+ naive, central memory, regulatory and stem cell-like memory cells via CD45RO/CCR7/CD25/CD127/CD95/CD27. Expressed TCRB transcripts were sequenced after all isolated RNA was converted to cDNA. Data came from immunoSEQ multiplex PCR; TCRdb stores just in-frame clones and leaves some out. The repertoire holds roughly 250,000 clones, with about 9.3% as singletons.

The sequenced material came from naive CD4+ T cells from blood. The receptor's source is a woman younger than 30 in good health. The chain has TRBV6-6 and TRBJ2-1, with 13 bases matching TRBD2. CDR3 DNA: TGTGCCAGCAGTCGGACTAGCGGGGGATACAATGAGCAGTTCTTC. Protein product: CASSRTSGGYNEQFF.